These 9 T cell receptor beta chains were all obtained from the same sample, sequenced in a study of CD8 T cells in Susac syndrome. Random hexamers primed reverse transcription of roughly 0.5 to 1 ug RNA. TCRdb re-derived calls from the immunoSEQ multiplex PCR reads in MiXCR, one entry per CDR3 protein. Among about 150,000 distinct CDR3 sequences, 95% to 96% were seen once, and the ten largest hold 0.14% to 0.15%. The sample consisted of CD8+ T cells from PBMCs. These receptors were obtained from a human donor with multiple sclerosis.

The chain links TRBV19 to TRBJ2-5; 8 nucleotides match TRBD1. The V gene end was trimmed by 4 bases and the J gene end by 4 bases; junction bases not matched to a gene: 5. CDR1 is LNHDA, CDR2 SQIVND, per germline (reference sequence). The CDR3 sequence is 14 residues long. Written as DNA, the CDR3 is TGTGCCAGTAGTAGGACAGGGTGGGCAGAGACCCAGTACTTC. Its translation: CASSRTGWAETQYF.

The CDR3 coding sequence is TGTGCCACCAGTGGGGAGAGGTACTCAGATGAGCAGTTCTTC. Translation gives CATSGERYSDEQFF. The J gene is TRBJ2-1, the V gene TRBV24-1; D possibly corresponds to TRBD2 (5 bases). With 5 bases removed from V and 8 bases from J, the gap between germline ends came to 15 bases. The V gene's germline CDR1 is KGHDR and CDR2 SFDVKD. The CDR3 length is 14 residues.

The rearrangement uses TRBV30 and TRBJ1-1; no definite D call. CDR1 and CDR2 (germline): GTSNPN, SVGIG (reference sequence). The CDR3 is made up of 10 amino acids. The CDR3 loop is CVVVDFEAFF. The CDR3 DNA is TGTGTGGTGGTCGACTTTGAAGCTTTCTTT.

The chain's CDR3 is CASSGAREGGGELFF. Here the CDR3 DNA reads TGTGCCAGCAGTGGGGCGAGGGAAGGGGGCGGGGAGCTGTTTTTT. This chain links TRBV12-3 or TRBV12-4 with TRBJ2-2; maybe TRBD1 (6 bases). The CDR3 is 15 residues long. V shed 5 bases and J shed 7 bases, with 17 bases lying between them.

This CDR3 is CASSGSGIGTDGGELFF. The DNA of the CDR3 is TGTGCCAGCAGCGGGAGTGGGATTGGGACAGACGGCGGGGAGCTGTTTTTT. J is TRBJ2-2 and V is TRBV2; a weak D match, TRBD1 (7 bases). This CDR3 has 17 residues. CDR1 and CDR2 (germline): SNHLY, FYNNEI. V dropped 6 bases and J dropped 7 bases, with 24 bases sitting between them. The full variable domain, in which reference TRBV2 and TRBJ2-2 provide the parts outside the CDR3, is EPEVTQTPSHQVTQMGQEVILRCVPISNHLYFYWYRQILGQKVEFLVSFYNNEISEKSEIFDDQFSVERPDGSNFTLKIRSTKLEDSAMYFCASSGSGIGTDGGELFFGEGSRLTVL.

The chain uses TRBV2 and TRBJ1-2, with a weak D call TRBD1 (5 bases). Germline-derived CDR1 and CDR2 are SNHLY and FYNNEI. The V and J ends lost 7 bases and 4 bases respectively, with 16 bases between them. The CDR3 is 14 residues long. CDR3 in amino acids: CASTGLGTAYGYTF. CDR3 in DNA: TGTGCCAGCACAGGGTTAGGGACCGCCTATGGCTACACCTTC.

This chain connects TRBV29-1 to TRBJ1-2; 8 nucleotides line up with TRBD1. V shed 3 bases and J 7 bases; nucleotides not matched to a gene: 7. CDR3 length: 13 amino acids. Germline V gives CDR1 SQVTM, CDR2 ANQGSEA. CDR3 nucleotides: TGCAGCGTTGAGGGCAGGGGGCGGCGTGGCTACACCTTC. Residues: CSVEGRGRRGYTF.

V gene TRBV5-1 combines with J gene TRBJ1-2; 11 bases map to TRBD1. Trimming cost V 4 bases and J 4 bases; bases outside gene matches: 6. This CDR3 comprises 15 residues. Germline assignment: CDR1 SGHRS and CDR2 YFSETQ. The CDR3 nucleotides are TGCGCCAGCAGCACCGGACAGGGGGCAGGCTATGGCTACACCTTC. This gives the protein CASSTGQGAGYGYTF.

This rearrangement joins TRBV27 to TRBJ2-1; 8 bases match TRBD1. This CDR3 is 14 amino acids long. In germline, CDR1 is MNHEY, CDR2 SMNVEV (reference sequence). The junction had 6 bases not matched to a gene; V was cut back by 3 bases and J by 8 bases. The CDR3 here is CASSFTGGSHEQFF. CDR3 bases: TGTGCCAGCAGTTTTACAGGGGGTTCGCATGAGCAGTTCTTC.